The TCR beta chain described here comes from a study of blood T cell repertoires in COVID-19. Study at large: Spain, Italy and the United States supplied samples that represented acute and convalescent COVID-19.

The V gene's germline CDR1 is SGHNT and CDR2 YYREEE (reference sequence). The CDR3 totals 14 residues. Trimming cost V 1 base and J 0 bases, with 8 bases left between them. Original data processing: Cell counts per sample came from amplifying reference gene primers. The protocol was immunoSEQ multiplex PCR, while the TCRdb copy is restricted to in-frame clones and leaves out a portion. That table supplies the V and J calls and clone size; D and trimming were determined from the DNA. The sample has about 240,000 clones, approximately 86% seen once. Living in roughly 23 US areas, the participants were between roughly 18 and 89 years of age. Assignments of participants to cohorts depended upon their own reported clinical history.

V is TRBV5-4 and J is TRBJ2-7; D might be TRBD2 (6 bases). The origin of this receptor is a woman in her forties with acute COVID-19. Sequencing was carried out using PBMCs or T cells enriched from blood (not recorded which). The CDR3 loop is CASSLQGGSYEQYF. Here the CDR3 DNA reads TGTGCCAGCAGCTTGCAGGGAGGCTCCTACGAGCAGTACTTC.